These 11 T cell receptor beta chains came from one sample sequenced in a study of cytomegalovirus exposure and HLA in healthy donors. Data came from immunoSEQ multiplex PCR; TCRdb stores just in-frame clones and leaves some out. The sample holds around 91,000 clones, approximately 94% seen once. Sequences were obtained from PBMCs. These receptors were collected from a woman between 25 and 40 years old in good health and CMV-seropositive.

The table lists this clone with a count of one. The CDR3 nucleotides read TGTGCCAGCAGCCAAGGGCGCGGGAGGAGCTCCTACAATGAGCAGTTCTTC. It codes for CASSQGRGRSSYNEQFF. This sequence joins TRBV4-2 and TRBJ2-1, with 8 positions matching TRBD2. J lost 0 bases, V lost 1 base, and 5 bases had no gene match. Germline V gene data show CDR1 as LGHNA and CDR2 as YNFKEQ. The CDR3 length is 17 residues.

CDR3 amino acids: CASSYEGGIAQPQHF. The CDR3 region has the DNA TGTGCCAGCAGTTACGAAGGGGGAATCGCTCAGCCCCAGCATTTT. V gene TRBV6-6 combines with J gene TRBJ1-5, with TRBD1 as a possible D gene (6 bases). The CDR3 loop spans 15 amino acids. Per germline, CDR1 MNHNY and CDR2 SVGAGI (reference sequence). V was shortened by 2 bases and J by 6 bases, with 14 bases between the two germline ends.

CDR3 in amino acids: CASLPRGSYEQYF. The CDR3 bases are TGTGCCAGCCTCCCCAGGGGATCCTACGAGCAGTACTTC. This rearrangement joins TRBV28 to TRBJ2-7, with D tentatively TRBD1 (6 bases). The V end was cut by 8 bases, the J end by 1 base, with 12 bases between. Germline CDR1 MDHEN, CDR2 SYDVKM. The CDR3 contains 13 residues.

The rearrangement joins TRBV7-2 to TRBJ2-5; no clear D. CDR1 and CDR2 from the germline V gene are SGHTA and FQGNSA. V was clipped by 5 bases and J by 3 bases, with 10 bases between them. This CDR3 is built from 13 residues. For the CDR3, the DNA is TGTGCCAGCAGCCCAATGAGTAAAGAGACCCAGTACTTC. Its protein is CASSPMSKETQYF.

The chain links TRBV5-4 to TRBJ2-7; TRBD1 matches 8 bases. The J segment lost 0 bases and the V segment lost 2 bases, leaving 7 bases of the junction unmatched. Looked up from germline, CDR1 is SGHNT and CDR2 is YYREEE (reference sequence). The CDR3 contains 16 residues. The CDR3 sequence is CASSFGGTGISYEQYF. DNA of the CDR3: TGTGCCAGCAGCTTTGGAGGGACAGGTATCTCCTACGAGCAGTACTTC.

This CDR3 is CASSRNRALGEKLFF. CDR3 DNA sequence: TGTGCCAGCAGCCGCAACAGGGCGCTTGGTGAAAAACTGTTTTTT. The gene calls are TRBV7-6 and TRBJ1-4, with D possibly matching TRBD1 (6 bases). Germline CDR1 is SGHVS and CDR2 is FNYEAQ. V lost 5 bases and J 7 bases, leaving 17 bases between the germline ends. The CDR3 totals 15 residues.

This clone was recorded once. The chain couples TRBV4-1 to TRBJ2-7; TRBD2 matches at 7 bases. The germline V gene encodes CDR1 MGHRA and CDR2 YSYEKL. This CDR3 is built from 14 residues. V lost 3 bases to trimming and J lost 3 bases; unmatched junction nucleotides: 5. CDR3 bases: TGCGCCAGCAGCCAGACGGGAGGTTTCTACGAGCAGTACTTC. It codes for CASSQTGGFYEQYF.

V and J are TRBV4-3 and TRBJ2-3; 8 bases are a match to TRBD2. This CDR3 comprises 19 residues. The germline gives CDR1 LGHNA, CDR2 YSLEER. The trim removed 0 bases at V and 0 bases at J, leaving 11 bases unmatched. CDR3 sequence: CASSQDRVRASGSTDTQYF. CDR3 DNA sequence: TGCGCCAGCAGCCAAGATAGGGTCAGGGCTAGCGGGAGCACAGATACGCAGTATTTT.

The chain is built from TRBV19 and TRBJ1-1; 7 bases are shared with TRBD1. The CDR3 has 14 residues. The V gene's germline CDR1 is LNHDA and CDR2 SQIVND (reference sequence). The ends lost 4 bases at V and 1 base at J; junction bases unmatched: 3. The CDR3 coding sequence is TGTGCCAGTAGTAATTGGACAGGGAACACTGAAGCTTTCTTT. It translates to CASSNWTGNTEAFF.

This chain connects TRBV7-9 to TRBJ2-7; 9 bases agree with TRBD1. The CDR3 contains 14 residues. The ends lost 1 base at V and 6 bases at J; junction bases unmatched: 4. CDR1 is SEHNR and CDR2 is FQNEAQ in the germline V gene (reference sequence). This CDR3 reads CASSLGVTGGEQYF. The CDR3, as DNA: TGTGCCAGCAGCTTAGGTGTGACAGGGGGCGAGCAGTACTTC.

The genes are TRBV5-1 and TRBJ1-5; 10 bases fit TRBD1. The junction had 8 bases not matched to a gene; V was cut back by 5 bases and J by 6 bases. Per the germline V gene, CDR1 is SGHRS and CDR2 is YFSETQ. The CDR3 runs to 15 residues. Here the CDR3 reads CASSYDRGPGQPQHF. DNA for the CDR3: TGCGCCAGCAGTTACGACAGGGGGCCAGGTCAGCCCCAGCATTTT.